What follows are 8 T cell receptor beta chains derived from one specimen sequenced in a study of glioma-infiltrating T cells. TCR alpha and beta CDR3 regions were amplified from RNA using iRepertoire nested multiplex PCR. TCRdb analysed the multiplex PCR reads with MiXCR anew, one entry per CDR3 protein. This sample has under 150,000 distinct CDR3 sequences, with roughly two fifths found just once. Material: glioma tissue, nonneoplastic brain tissue, or PBMCs (not recorded which). The receptors stem from a human donor with low-grade glioma or glioblastoma, undergoing nonglioma brain surgery, or in good health (not recorded which).

The table lists this clonotype with a count of one. The CDR3 here is CATSSRTSGLYEQYF. CDR3 coding DNA: TGTGCCACCAGCAGCCGGACTAGCGGTCTCTACGAGCAGTACTTC. J is TRBJ2-7 and V is TRBV15; 10 bases map to TRBD2. This CDR3 comprises 15 residues. The germline gives CDR1 LNHNV, CDR2 YYDKDF (reference sequence). The junction had 5 bases not matched to a gene; V was cut back by 3 bases and J by 3 bases.

The chain has TRBV4-3 and TRBJ2-2; 7 bases align to TRBD1. V shed 8 bases and J 1 base; nucleotides not matched to a gene: 7. The CDR3 is 15 residues long. Germline loops: CDR1 LGHNA, CDR2 YSLEER. The CDR3 coding sequence is TGCGCCAGCGGCCCAGGGGGATTGAACACCGGGGAGCTGTTTTTT. Amino acid sequence: CASGPGGLNTGELFF.

The rearrangement links TRBV15 to TRBJ2-1; TRBD1 is a possible D gene (7 bases). The ends were cut back, 1 base at V and 6 bases at J, with 16 bases in the middle. The CDR3 loop spans 16 amino acids. Germline assignment: CDR1 LNHNV and CDR2 YYDKDF (reference sequence). The CDR3 region has the DNA TGTGCCACCAGCAGAGGAGGAGCAGGGGGAGGCAATGAGCAGTTCTTC. The encoded protein is CATSRGGAGGGNEQFF. Full variable domain (rest looked up from reference TRBV15 and TRBJ2-1): DAMVIQNPRYQVTQFGKPVTLSCSQTLNHNVMYWYQQKSSQAPKLLFHYYDKDFNNEADTPDNFQSRRPNTSFCFLDIRSPGLGDTAMYLCATSRGGAGGGNEQFFGPGTRLTVL.

The chain combines TRBV6-1 with TRBJ1-2; D remains ambiguous. Trimming removed 5 bases from V and 2 bases from J, with 9 bases in between. The CDR3 covers 13 residues. Germline CDR1 and CDR2: MNHNS and SASEGT. The CDR3, as DNA: TGTGCCAGCAGTCCCCTTATGAACTATGGCTACACCTTC. Residues: CASSPLMNYGYTF.

V and J are TRBV6-2 or TRBV6-3 and TRBJ1-5, with TRBD1 matching 11 bases. Germline-derived CDR1 and CDR2 are MNHEY and SVGEGT. The trim removed 2 bases at V and 9 bases at J, leaving 3 bases unmatched. This CDR3 contains 14 residues. This CDR3 reads CASSYGTGGAPQHF. The CDR3 DNA reads TGTGCCAGCAGTTACGGGACAGGGGGAGCGCCCCAGCATTTT.

This chain joins TRBV6-5 and TRBJ2-1, with D unclear. CDR3 length: 14 amino acids. V dropped 2 bases and J dropped 6 bases, with 11 bases sitting between them. Per germline, CDR1 MNHEY and CDR2 SVGAGI. The CDR3, as DNA: TGTGCCAGCAGTTACACCGGTATGGCCAATGAGCAGTTCTTC. It specifies CASSYTGMANEQFF.

In its sample, this clonotype was seen many times. This rearrangement joins TRBV6-6 to TRBJ2-3; no clear D. Germline assignment: CDR1 MNHNY and CDR2 SVGAGI (reference sequence). Trimming stripped 0 bases from V and 6 bases from J, with 10 bases between. CDR3 length: 14 amino acids. The CDR3 is CASSYSVVGDTQYF. CDR3 coding DNA: TGTGCCAGCAGTTACTCGGTGGTTGGCGATACGCAGTATTTT.

V gene TRBV27 combines with J gene TRBJ2-1; D unclear. CDR1 is MNHEY, CDR2 SMNVEV, per germline (reference sequence). The CDR3 is 16 residues long. The ends were cut back, 2 bases at V and 0 bases at J, with 11 bases in the middle. The CDR3 protein is CASSLRTSSSYNEQFF. The CDR3 DNA follows: TGTGCCAGCAGTTTACGAACGTCGAGCTCCTACAATGAGCAGTTCTTC.